This T cell receptor beta chain was sequenced during a study of vaccination effects on CD4 cells after COVID-19. Study observations and caveats: Missing from the study were early post-infection timepoints, and its convalescent patients were few.

As for this clone: Antigen: not known.

Under the ViraFEST assay, PBMC were stimulated with viral peptide pools so that antigen-specific CD4+ T cells expanded. Sequencing was performed afterwards. At the end of approximately 10 days of culture, CD4+ T cells were isolated. The healthy vaccine recipients, who had no prior SARS-CoV-2 infection, showed negative nucleocapsid antibodies. The table came from immunoSEQ multiplex PCR; TCRdb's copy has only in-frame clones and leaves some out. The table includes approximately 11,000 clones, 65% to 75% detected once. The sample consisted of CD4+ T cells from PBMCs cultured with HCoV-229E spike peptides, taken before COVID-19 vaccination. The TCR sequence derives from a human donor who received a COVID-19 vaccine.

The CDR3 nucleotides are TGTGCCAGCACGGGGGGGTCGGGGAGCTATGGCTACACCTTC. Its protein is CASTGGSGSYGYTF. V is TRBV2 and J is TRBJ1-2; a possible D gene is TRBD1 (5 bases). V dropped 7 bases and J dropped 4 bases, with 16 bases sitting between them. Looked up from germline, CDR1 is SNHLY and CDR2 is FYNNEI. The CDR3 is 14 residues long.